The clone carrying this T cell receptor beta chain was seen once. Its cognate antigen is unknown. It was with 60 Vbeta and 13 Jbeta primers that the PCR ran. The assay was immunoSEQ multiplex PCR, and TCRdb's table has in-frame clones only and misses some. The sample has more than 80,000 clones; around 76% are singletons. This record comes from a study of cytomegalovirus exposure and HLA in healthy donors. Study outcomes and limitations: A missense DCLRE1C variant was associated with V- and J-gene trimming of TCR beta chains in a later analysis, and an independent cohort replicated the association. Among TCR sequences, most were rare, though some public TCRs appeared in many donors. Accounts indicate the classifier identified cytomegalovirus status with strong specificity and sensitivity.

Germline-derived CDR1 and CDR2 are LNHDA and SQIVND (reference sequence). V shed 10 bases, J shed 2 bases, and the junction held 3 bases outside the gene matches. This CDR3 is 12 amino acids long. Material: PBMCs. This TCR came from a woman aged 60-75 years in good health and CMV-seropositive. The chain has TRBV19 and TRBJ2-7; 9 bases line up with TRBD1. CDR3 in DNA: TGTGCCACCGGACAGGGGACCTACGAGCAGTACTTC. Translated: CATGQGTYEQYF.